This TCR beta chain comes out of a study of CD8+CD57+ T cells in acquired aplastic anemia. Looking at the study overall: Sorted CD4+ and CD8+ cells gave a mean 3.2 ug DNA, range 0.2 to 27.4 ug. Study-wide results and limits: A set of more than 25 CD8+ CDR3 sequences was shared between patients and controls, and these sequences appeared highly expressed in patients. Patients did not significantly differ from controls in CD8+ Simpson's diversity.

TCR beta VDJ combinations and CDR3 sequences were profiled from genomic DNA. TCRdb called the reads again in MiXCR, with one record for every CDR3 protein. Of roughly 200,000 distinct CDR3 sequences listed, about 60% are singletons. Points on this clonotype: Its antigen remains unidentified.

The ends lost 4 bases at V and 2 bases at J; junction bases unmatched: 4. This CDR3 has 15 residues. Germline loops: CDR1 SGHVS, CDR2 FQNEAQ. Patients picked for sequencing had shown CD8+CD57+ cell expansion detected by flow cytometry. Prior therapy had not been administered to any patient at the time of blood sampling. The chain has TRBV7-8 and TRBJ2-7; TRBD2 matches 11 bases. The TCR comes from a human donor with aplastic anemia. Sequencing used sorted CD4+, CD8+, or CD8+CD57+ T cells (not recorded which) from PBMCs. The CDR3 reads CASSSGLAVPYEQYF. In DNA, the CDR3 is TGTGCCAGCAGCTCGGGACTAGCGGTCCCCTACGAGCAGTACTTC.